The source of this T cell receptor beta chain is a study of blood T cells in healthy people across ages. Through a sample-barcoded 5' primer and a J-beta primer mix, a second PCR was run for about 6 to 11 cycles. Each CDR3 protein gets one entry after TCRdb re-called the 5' RACE reads with MiXCR. This sample has some 1,800,000 distinct CDR3 sequences, with around 40% found just once. The length of the CDR3 is 15 residues. Trimming left V 5 bases short and J 5 bases short, with 16 bases between. Per germline, CDR1 SGHTA and CDR2 FQGNSA. The gene calls are TRBV7-2 and TRBJ1-5; the D gene is possibly TRBD1 (5 bases). The sequence was obtained from a human donor in good health. The sequenced material came from blood. The CDR3: CASSPWDLGDQPQHF. In DNA, the CDR3 is TGTGCCAGCAGCCCCTGGGACCTAGGGGATCAGCCCCAGCATTTT.